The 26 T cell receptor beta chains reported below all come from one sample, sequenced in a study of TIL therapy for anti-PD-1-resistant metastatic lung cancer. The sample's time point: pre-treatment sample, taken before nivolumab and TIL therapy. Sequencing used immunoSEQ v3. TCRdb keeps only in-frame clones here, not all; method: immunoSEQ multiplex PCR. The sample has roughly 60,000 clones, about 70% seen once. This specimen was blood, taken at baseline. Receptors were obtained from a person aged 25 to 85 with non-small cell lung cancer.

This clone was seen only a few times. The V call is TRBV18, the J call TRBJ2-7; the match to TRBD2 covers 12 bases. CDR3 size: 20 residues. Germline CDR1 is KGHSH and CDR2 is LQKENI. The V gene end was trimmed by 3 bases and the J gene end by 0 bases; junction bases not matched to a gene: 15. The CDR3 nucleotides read TGTGCCAGCTCACCGTATCAACTAGCGGGGGGCACCAGGGGCTCCTACGAGCAGTACTTC. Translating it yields CASSPYQLAGGTRGSYEQYF.

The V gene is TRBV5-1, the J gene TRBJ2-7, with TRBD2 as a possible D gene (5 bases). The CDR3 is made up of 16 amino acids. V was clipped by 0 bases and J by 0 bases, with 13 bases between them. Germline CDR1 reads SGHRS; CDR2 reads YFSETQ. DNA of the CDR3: TGCGCCAGCAGCTTGGCCGGGGTGATCCTCTCCTACGAGCAGTACTTC. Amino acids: CASSLAGVILSYEQYF. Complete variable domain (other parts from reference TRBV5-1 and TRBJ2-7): KAGVTQTPRYLIKTRGQQVTLSCSPISGHRSVSWYQQTPGQGLQFLFEYFSETQRNKGNFPGRFSGRQFSNSRSEMNVSTLELGDSALYLCASSLAGVILSYEQYFGPGTRLTVT.

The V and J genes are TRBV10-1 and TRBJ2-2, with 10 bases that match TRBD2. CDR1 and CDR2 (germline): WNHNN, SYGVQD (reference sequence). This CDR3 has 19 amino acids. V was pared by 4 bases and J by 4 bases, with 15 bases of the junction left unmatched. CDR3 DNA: TGCGCCAGCAGTGGTCCCTCCCCCCTGACTAGCGGGCTCACCGGGGAGCTGTTTTTT. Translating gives CASSGPSPLTSGLTGELFF.

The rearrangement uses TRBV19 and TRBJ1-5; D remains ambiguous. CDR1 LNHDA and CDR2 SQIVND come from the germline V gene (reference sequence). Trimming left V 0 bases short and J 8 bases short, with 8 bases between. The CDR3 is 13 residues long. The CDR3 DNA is TGTGCCAGTAGTATAGACGGGCAGAAGCCCCAGCATTTT. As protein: CASSIDGQKPQHF.

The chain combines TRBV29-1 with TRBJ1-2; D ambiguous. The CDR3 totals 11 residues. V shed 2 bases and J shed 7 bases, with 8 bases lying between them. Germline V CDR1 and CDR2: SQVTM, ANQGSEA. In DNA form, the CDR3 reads TGCAGCGTTGAAAGAGGTGGTGGCTACACCTTC. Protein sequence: CSVERGGGYTF.

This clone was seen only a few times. In DNA form, the CDR3 reads TGTGCCAGCAGCCCCCATGGCACTGAAGCTTTCTTT. Encoded protein: CASSPHGTEAFF. The gene calls are TRBV7-9 and TRBJ1-1; D is unresolved. The CDR3 is 12 amino acids. The germline gives CDR1 SEHNR, CDR2 FQNEAQ (reference sequence). The germline V and J ends were trimmed by 5 bases and 4 bases, with 8 bases remaining between them.

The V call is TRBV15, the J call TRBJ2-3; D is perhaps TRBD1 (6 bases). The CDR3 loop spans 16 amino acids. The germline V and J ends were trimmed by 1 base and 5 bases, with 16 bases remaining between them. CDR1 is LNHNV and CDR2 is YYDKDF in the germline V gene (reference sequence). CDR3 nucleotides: TGTGCCACCAGCAGAGCCGGGACACCCCGAGGAGATACGCAGTATTTT. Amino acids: CATSRAGTPRGDTQYF.

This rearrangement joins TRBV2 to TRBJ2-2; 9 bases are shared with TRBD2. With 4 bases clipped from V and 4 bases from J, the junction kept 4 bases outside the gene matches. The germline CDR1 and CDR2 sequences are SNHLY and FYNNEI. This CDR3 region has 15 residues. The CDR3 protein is CASSGLAVSTGELFF. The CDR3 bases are TGTGCCAGCAGTGGACTAGCGGTGAGCACCGGGGAGCTGTTTTTT.

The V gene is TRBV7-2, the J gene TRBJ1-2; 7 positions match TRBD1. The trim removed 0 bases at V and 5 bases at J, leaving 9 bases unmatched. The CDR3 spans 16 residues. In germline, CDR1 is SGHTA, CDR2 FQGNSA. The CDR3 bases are TGTGCCAGCAGCTTAGCGGCGGACAGGACTGATTATGGCTACACCTTC. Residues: CASSLAADRTDYGYTF.

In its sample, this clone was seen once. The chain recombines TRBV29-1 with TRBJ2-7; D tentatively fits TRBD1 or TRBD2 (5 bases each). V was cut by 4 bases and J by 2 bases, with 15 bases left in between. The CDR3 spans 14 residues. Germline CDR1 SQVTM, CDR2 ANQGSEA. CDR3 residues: CSVGGRDGAYEQYF. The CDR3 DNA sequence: TGCAGCGTTGGGGGTAGGGACGGAGCCTACGAGCAGTACTTC.

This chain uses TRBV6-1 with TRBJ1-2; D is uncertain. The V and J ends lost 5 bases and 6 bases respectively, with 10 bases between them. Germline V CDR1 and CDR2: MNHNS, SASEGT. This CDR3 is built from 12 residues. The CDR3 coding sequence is TGTGCCAGCAGTCCCCGACCAGATGGCTACACCTTC. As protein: CASSPRPDGYTF.

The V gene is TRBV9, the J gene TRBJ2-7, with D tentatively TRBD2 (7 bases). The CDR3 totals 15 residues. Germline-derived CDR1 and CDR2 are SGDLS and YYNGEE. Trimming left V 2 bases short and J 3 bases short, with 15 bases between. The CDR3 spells CASSVAAGANYEQYF. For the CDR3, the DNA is TGTGCCAGCAGCGTCGCCGCGGGGGCTAACTACGAGCAGTACTTC.

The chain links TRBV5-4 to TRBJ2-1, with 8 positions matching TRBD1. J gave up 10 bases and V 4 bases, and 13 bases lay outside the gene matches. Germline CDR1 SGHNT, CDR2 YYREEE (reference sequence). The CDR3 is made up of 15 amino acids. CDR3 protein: CASSAGQDGAREQFF. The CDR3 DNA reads TGTGCCAGCAGCGCGGGACAGGATGGAGCGAGGGAGCAGTTCTTC.

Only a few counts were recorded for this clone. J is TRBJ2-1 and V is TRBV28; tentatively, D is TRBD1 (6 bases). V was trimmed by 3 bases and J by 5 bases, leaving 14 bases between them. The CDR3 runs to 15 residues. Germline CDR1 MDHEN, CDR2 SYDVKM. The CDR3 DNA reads TGTGCCAGCAGTTTTCGGGACACGAGGGACAATGAGCAGTTCTTC. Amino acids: CASSFRDTRDNEQFF.

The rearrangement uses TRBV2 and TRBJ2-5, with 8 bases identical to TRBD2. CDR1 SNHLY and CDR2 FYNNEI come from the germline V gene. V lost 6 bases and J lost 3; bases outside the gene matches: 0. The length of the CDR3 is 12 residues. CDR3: CASRGLEETQYF. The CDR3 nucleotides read TGTGCCAGCAGGGGACTAGAAGAGACCCAGTACTTC.

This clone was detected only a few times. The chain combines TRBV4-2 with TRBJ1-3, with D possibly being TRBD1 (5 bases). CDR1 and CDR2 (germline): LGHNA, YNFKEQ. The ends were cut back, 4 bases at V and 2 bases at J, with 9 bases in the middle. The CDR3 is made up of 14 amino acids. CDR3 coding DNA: TGTGCCAGCAGCCTTGGGACGGCTGGAAACACCATATATTTT. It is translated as CASSLGTAGNTIYF.

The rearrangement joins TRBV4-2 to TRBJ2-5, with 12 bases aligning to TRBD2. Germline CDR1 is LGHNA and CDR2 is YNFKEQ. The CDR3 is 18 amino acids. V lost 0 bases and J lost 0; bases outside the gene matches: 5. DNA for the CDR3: TGTGCCAGCAGCCAAGATCTAGCGGGGGGGATATACCAAGAGACCCAGTACTTC. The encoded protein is CASSQDLAGGIYQETQYF.

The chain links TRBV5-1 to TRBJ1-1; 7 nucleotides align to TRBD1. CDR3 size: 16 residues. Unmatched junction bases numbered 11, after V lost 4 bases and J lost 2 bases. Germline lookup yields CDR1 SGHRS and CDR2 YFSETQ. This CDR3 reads CASSPYLTGVNTEAFF. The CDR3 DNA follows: TGCGCCAGCAGCCCGTACCTCACAGGGGTAAACACTGAAGCTTTCTTT. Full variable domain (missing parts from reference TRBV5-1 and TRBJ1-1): KAGVTQTPRYLIKTRGQQVTLSCSPISGHRSVSWYQQTPGQGLQFLFEYFSETQRNKGNFPGRFSGRQFSNSRSEMNVSTLELGDSALYLCASSPYLTGVNTEAFFGQGTRLTVV.

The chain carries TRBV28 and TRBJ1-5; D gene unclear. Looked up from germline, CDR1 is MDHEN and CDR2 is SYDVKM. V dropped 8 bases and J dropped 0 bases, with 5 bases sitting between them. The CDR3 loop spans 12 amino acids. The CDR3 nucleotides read TGTGCCAGCGGAACTAGCAATCAGCCCCAGCATTTT. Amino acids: CASGTSNQPQHF.

The CDR3 loop reads CASFPRGTSGRSSTGELFF. The CDR3 DNA reads as TGTGCCAGCTTCCCCCGAGGGACTAGCGGGAGGTCATCCACCGGGGAGCTGTTTTTT. J is TRBJ2-2 and V is TRBV28; TRBD2 matches 15 bases. The CDR3 covers 19 residues. V dropped 8 bases and J dropped 4; count of bases not matched to a gene: 14. The germline V gene has CDR1 MDHEN and CDR2 SYDVKM.

The CDR3 region is CASSLFLAAQETQYF. In DNA, the CDR3 is TGTGCCAGCAGCCTCTTTCTAGCGGCCCAAGAGACCCAGTACTTC. V gene TRBV7-2 combines with J gene TRBJ2-5; 7 bases map to TRBD2. Germline values: CDR1 SGHTA, CDR2 FQGNSA. There are 15 residues in the CDR3. V was pared by 5 bases and J by 1 base, with 7 bases of the junction left unmatched.

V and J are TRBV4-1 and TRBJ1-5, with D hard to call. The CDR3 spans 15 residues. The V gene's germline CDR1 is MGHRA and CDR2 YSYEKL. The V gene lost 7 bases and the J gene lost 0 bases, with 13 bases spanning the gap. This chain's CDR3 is CASTTQENSNQPQHF. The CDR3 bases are TGCGCCAGCACCACCCAAGAGAATAGCAATCAGCCCCAGCATTTT.

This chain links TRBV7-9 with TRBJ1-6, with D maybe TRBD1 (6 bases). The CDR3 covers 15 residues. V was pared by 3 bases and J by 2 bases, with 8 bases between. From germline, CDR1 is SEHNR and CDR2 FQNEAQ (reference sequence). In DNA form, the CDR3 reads TGTGCCAGCAGCTTGGACAGTCCCTATAATTCACCCCTCCACTTT. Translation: CASSLDSPYNSPLHF.

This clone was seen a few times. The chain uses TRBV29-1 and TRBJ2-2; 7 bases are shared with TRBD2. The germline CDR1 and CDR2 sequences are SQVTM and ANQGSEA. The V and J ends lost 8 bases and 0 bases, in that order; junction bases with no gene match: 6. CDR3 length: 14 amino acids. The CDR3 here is CSSRGGTNTGELFF. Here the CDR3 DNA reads TGCAGCTCACGCGGGGGAACGAACACCGGGGAGCTGTTTTTT.

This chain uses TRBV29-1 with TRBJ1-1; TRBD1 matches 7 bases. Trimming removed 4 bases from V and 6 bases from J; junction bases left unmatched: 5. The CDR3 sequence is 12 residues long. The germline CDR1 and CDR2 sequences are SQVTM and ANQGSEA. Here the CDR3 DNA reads TGCAGCGTTGCCGCGACAGGGCCTGAAGCTTTCTTT. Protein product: CSVAATGPEAFF.

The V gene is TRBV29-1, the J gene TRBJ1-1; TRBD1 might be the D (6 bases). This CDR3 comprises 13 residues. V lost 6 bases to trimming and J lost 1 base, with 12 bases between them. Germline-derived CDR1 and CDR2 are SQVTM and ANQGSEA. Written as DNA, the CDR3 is TGCAGCGTGGTCCCCAGGGGGAACACTGAAGCTTTCTTT. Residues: CSVVPRGNTEAFF.